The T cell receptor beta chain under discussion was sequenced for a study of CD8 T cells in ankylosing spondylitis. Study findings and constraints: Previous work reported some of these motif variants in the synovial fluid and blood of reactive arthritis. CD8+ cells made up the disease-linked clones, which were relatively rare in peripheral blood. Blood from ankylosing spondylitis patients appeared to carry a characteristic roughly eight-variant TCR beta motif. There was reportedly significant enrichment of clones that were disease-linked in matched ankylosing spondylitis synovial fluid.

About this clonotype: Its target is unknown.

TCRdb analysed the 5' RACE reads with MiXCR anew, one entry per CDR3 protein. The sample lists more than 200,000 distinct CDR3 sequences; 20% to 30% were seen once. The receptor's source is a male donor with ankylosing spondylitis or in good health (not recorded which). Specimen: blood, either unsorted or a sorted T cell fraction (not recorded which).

CDR3 DNA sequence: TGCAGCGTCCTCCAGGGACAGATGGGGTACGAGCAGTACTTC. It yields the protein CSVLQGQMGYEQYF. The chain carries TRBV29-1 and TRBJ2-7; 7 bases agree with TRBD1. Trimming at V came to 6 bases and at J to 4 bases, leaving 12 bases not matched to a gene. This CDR3 spans 14 amino acids. The germline gives CDR1 SQVTM, CDR2 ANQGSEA.